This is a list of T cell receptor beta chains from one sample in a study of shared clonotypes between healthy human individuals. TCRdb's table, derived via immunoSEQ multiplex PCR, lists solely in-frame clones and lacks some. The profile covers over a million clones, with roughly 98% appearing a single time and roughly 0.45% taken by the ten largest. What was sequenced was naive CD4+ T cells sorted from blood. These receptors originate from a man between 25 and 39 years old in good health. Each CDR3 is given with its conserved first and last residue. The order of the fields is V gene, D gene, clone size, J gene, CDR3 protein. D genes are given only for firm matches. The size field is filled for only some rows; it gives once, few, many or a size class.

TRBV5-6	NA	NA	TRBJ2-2	CASSLRGAHTGELFF
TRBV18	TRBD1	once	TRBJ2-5	CASSTGTGGEETQYF
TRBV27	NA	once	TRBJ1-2	CASSFRENYGYTF
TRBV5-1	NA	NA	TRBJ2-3	CASSLGLSTDTQYF
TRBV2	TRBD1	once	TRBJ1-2	CASSPLRQGAYGYTF
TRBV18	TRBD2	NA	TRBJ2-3	CASSLGGRGDTQYF
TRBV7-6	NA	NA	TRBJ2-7	CASSLVEDRSYEQYF
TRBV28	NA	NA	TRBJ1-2	CASSLVRENYGYTF
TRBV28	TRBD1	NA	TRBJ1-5	CASSLLDRGRQPQHF
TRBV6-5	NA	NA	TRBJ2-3	CASRTTLSTDTQYF
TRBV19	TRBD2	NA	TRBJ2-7	CASSRSGRADEQYF
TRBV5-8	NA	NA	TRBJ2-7	CASSLSIGGTYEQYF
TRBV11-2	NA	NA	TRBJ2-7	CASSVPFYEQYF
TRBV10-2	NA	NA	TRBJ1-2	CASSASSTNYGYTF
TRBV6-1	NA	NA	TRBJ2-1	CASSDWNEQFF
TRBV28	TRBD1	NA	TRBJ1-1	CASGSGQGATEAFF
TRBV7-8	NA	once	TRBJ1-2	CASSYREPVRGYTF
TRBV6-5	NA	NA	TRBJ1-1	CASSYSVGTANTEAFF
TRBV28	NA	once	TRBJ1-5	CASSVQGSNQPQHF
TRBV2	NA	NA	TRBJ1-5	CASSEDRFQHF
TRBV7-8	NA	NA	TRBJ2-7	CASSLGRQASSYEQYF
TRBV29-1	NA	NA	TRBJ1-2	CSVYSGMWYGYTF
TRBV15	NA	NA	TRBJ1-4	CATSRGVRVESSEKLFF